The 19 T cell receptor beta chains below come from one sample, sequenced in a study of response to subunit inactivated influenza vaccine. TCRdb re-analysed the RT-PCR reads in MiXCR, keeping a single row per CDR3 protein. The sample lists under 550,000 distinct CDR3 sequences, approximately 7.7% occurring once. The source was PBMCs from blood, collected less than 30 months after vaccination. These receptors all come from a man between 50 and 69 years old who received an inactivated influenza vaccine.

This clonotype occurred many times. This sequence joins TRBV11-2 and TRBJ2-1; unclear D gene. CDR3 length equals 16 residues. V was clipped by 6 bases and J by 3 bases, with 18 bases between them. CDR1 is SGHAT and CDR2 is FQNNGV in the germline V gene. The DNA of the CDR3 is TGTGCCAGCAGATCACCCCAAGCCGGTATCTACAATGAGCAGTTCTTC. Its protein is CASRSPQAGIYNEQFF.

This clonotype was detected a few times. Written as DNA, the CDR3 is TGTGCCAGCAGCACGGGTCGGGGCACAGATACGCAGTATTTT. Its protein product is CASSTGRGTDTQYF. This rearrangement joins TRBV12-3 or TRBV12-4 to TRBJ2-3, with D uncertain. The CDR3 loop spans 14 amino acids. Trimming shortened V by 6 bases and J by 1 base, and 11 bases separated the two germline ends.

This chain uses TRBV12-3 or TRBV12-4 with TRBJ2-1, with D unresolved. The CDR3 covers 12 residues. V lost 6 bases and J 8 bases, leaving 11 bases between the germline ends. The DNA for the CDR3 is TGTGCCAGCAGCCAGCACTGGTATGAGCAGTTCTTC. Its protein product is CASSQHWYEQFF.

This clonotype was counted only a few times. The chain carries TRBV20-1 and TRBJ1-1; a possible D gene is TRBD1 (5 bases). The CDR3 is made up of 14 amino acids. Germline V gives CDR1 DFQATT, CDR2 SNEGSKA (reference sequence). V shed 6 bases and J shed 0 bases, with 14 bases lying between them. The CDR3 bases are TGCAGTGCGCCTTCAGGGCCACTGAACACTGAAGCTTTCTTT. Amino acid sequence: CSAPSGPLNTEAFF.

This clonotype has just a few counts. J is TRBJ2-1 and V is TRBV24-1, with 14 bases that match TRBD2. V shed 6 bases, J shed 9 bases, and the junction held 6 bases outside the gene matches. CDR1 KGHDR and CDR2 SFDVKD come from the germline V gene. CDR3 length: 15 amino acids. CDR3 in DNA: TGTGCCACCAGTTCGCCGGGACTAGCGGGAGCTGAGCAGTTCTTC. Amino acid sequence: CATSSPGLAGAEQFF.

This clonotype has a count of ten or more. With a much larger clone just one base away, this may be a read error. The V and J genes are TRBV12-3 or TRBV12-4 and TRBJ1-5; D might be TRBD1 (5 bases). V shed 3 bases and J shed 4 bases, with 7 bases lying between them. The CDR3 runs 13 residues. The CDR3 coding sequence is TGTGCCAGCAGTTTCGGGGGGAATCAGCCCCAGCATTTT. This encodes CASSFGGNQPQHF.

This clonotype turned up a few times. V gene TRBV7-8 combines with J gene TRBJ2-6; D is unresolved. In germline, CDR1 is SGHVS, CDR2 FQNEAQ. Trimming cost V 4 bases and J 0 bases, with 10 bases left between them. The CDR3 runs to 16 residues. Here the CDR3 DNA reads TGTGCCAGCAGCTCAGTTCAAGGCTCTGGGGCCAACGTCCTGACTTTC. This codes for CASSSVQGSGANVLTF.

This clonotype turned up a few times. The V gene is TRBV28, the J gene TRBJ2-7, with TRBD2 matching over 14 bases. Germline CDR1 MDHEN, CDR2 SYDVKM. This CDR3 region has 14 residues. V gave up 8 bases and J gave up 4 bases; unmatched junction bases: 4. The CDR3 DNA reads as TGTGCCAGCGGGGGGACTAGCGGGAGATACGAGCAGTACTTC. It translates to CASGGTSGRYEQYF.

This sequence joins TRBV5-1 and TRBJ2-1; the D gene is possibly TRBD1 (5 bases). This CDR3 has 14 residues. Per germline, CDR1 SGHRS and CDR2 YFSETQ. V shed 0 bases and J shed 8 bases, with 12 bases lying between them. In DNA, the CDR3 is TGCGCCAGCAGCTTGGATTCAACAGGTCATGAGCAGTTCTTC. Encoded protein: CASSLDSTGHEQFF.

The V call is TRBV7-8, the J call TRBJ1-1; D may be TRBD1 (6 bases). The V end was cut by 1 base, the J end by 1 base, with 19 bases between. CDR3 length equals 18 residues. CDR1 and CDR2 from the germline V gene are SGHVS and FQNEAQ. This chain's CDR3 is CASSLVAGVLLKNTEAFF. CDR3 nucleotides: TGTGCCAGCAGCTTAGTTGCAGGGGTTCTATTGAAGAACACTGAAGCTTTCTTT.

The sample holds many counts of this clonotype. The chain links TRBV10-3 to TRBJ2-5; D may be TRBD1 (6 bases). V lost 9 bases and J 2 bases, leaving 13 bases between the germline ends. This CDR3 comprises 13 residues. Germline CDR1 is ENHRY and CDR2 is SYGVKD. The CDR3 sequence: CAIQGWRQETQYF. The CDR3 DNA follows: TGTGCCATACAGGGATGGAGACAAGAGACCCAGTACTTC.

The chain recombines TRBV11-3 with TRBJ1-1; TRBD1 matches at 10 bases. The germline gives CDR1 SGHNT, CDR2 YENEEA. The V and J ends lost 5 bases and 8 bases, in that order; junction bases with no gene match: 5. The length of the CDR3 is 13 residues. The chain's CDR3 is CASSPGTGEEAFF. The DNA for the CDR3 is TGTGCCAGCAGCCCCGGGACAGGGGAGGAAGCTTTCTTT. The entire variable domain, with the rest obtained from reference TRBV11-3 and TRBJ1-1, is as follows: EAGVVQSPRYKIIEKKQPVAFWCNPISGHNTLYWYLQNLGQGPELLIRYENEEAVDDSQLPKDRFSAERLKGVDSTLKIQPAELGDSAVYLCASSPGTGEEAFFGQGTRLTVV.

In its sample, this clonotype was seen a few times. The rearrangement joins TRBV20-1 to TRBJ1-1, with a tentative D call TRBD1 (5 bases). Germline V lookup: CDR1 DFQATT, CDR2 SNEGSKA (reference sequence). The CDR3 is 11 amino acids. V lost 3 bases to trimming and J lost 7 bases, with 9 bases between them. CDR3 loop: CSARNGGEAFF. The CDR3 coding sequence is TGCAGTGCTAGGAACGGGGGTGAAGCTTTCTTT.

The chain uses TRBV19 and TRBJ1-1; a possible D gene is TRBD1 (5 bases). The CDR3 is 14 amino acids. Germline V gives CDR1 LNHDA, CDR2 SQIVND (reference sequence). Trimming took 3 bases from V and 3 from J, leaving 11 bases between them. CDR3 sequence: CASSIKRGYTEAFF. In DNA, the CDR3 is TGTGCCAGTAGTATCAAGCGGGGGTACACTGAAGCTTTCTTT.

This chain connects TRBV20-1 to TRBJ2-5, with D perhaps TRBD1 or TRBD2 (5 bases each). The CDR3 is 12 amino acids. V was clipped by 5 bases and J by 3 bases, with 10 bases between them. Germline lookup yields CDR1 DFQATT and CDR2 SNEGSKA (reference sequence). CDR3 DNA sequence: TGCAGTGCTGCCGGGACGGAAGAGACCCAGTACTTC. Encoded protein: CSAAGTEETQYF.

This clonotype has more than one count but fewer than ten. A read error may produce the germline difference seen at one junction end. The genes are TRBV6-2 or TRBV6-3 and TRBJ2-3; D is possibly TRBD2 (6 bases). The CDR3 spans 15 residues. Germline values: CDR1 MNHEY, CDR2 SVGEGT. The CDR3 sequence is CASSYSIYLPLDYVF. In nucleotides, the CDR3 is TGTGCCAGCAGTTACTCGATATACCTTCCTTTGGACTACGTATTT.

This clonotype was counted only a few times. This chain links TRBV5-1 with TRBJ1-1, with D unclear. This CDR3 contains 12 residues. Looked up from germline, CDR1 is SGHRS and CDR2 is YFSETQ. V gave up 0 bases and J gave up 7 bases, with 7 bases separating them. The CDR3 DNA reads TGCGCCAGCAGCTTGGTGGACGGTGAAGCTTTCTTT. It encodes CASSLVDGEAFF.

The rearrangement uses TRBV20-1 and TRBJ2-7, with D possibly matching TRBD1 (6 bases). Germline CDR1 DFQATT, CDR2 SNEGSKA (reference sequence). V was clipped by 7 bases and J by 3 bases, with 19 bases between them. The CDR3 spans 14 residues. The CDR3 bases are TGCAGTGTTGGGACATTAAATTTCAACTACGAGCAGTACTTC. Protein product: CSVGTLNFNYEQYF.

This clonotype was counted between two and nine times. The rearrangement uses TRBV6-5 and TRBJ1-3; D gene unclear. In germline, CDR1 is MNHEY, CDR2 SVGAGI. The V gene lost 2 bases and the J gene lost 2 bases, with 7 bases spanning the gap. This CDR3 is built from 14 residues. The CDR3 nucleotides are TGTGCCAGCAGTTACAAGGGCGCTGGAAACACCATATATTTT. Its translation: CASSYKGAGNTIYF.